The clone carrying this T cell receptor beta chain turned up a few times. The antigen remains undetermined. TCRdb independently ran MiXCR on the reads; one entry per CDR3 protein. This table has roughly 120,000 distinct CDR3 sequences, more than 30% appearing once. The data stem from a study of T cell repertoires in cytomegalovirus infection. Study details: CMV epitopes, recently identified HLA-C-restricted and well-studied HLA-B-restricted, were used. Matching HLA type, along with CMV infection, was indicated by public TCR beta signatures. The study, taken as a whole, reports: Totalled public TCR beta family frequency picked out people who carried CMV plus the relevant HLA. In two of eight donors, the top clonotype was HLA-C-restricted CMV-specific.

V was trimmed by 5 bases and J by 2 bases, leaving 17 bases between them. The germline V gene encodes CDR1 MNHEY and CDR2 SMNVEV (reference sequence). The CDR3 runs to 16 residues. Material: CD8+ T cells from cultured PBMCs, obtained from culture after CMV antigen stimulation. V and J are TRBV27 and TRBJ2-3, with D maybe TRBD1 (5 bases). This sequence originates from a human donor in good health (CMV status not recorded). Some clones in this sample may be carry-over from other donors' samples. CDR3 sequence: CASSPHPAGHTDTQYF. The DNA for the CDR3 is TGTGCCAGCAGTCCCCACCCGGCAGGACACACAGATACGCAGTATTTT.